Each of the 20 T cell receptor beta chains below was sequenced from the same sample in a study of blood T cell repertoires in COVID-19. Using immunoSEQ multiplex PCR, the repertoire was profiled, and TCRdb retains in-frame clones only, with some absent. This sample has about 54,000 clones, with roughly 80% found just once. Sample: peripheral blood. The receptors originated from a human donor in a cohort sampled during active or convalescent COVID-19.

The count of this clone is one. The chain is built from TRBV29-1 and TRBJ2-1; 9 bases align to TRBD1. CDR1 and CDR2 from the germline V gene are SQVTM and ANQGSEA. CDR3 length: 16 amino acids. V dropped 6 bases and J dropped 2; count of bases not matched to a gene: 11. CDR3 sequence: CSVLGSDRGAYNEQFF. In DNA form, the CDR3 reads TGCAGCGTCTTAGGTTCGGACAGGGGCGCCTACAATGAGCAGTTCTTC.

The chain is built from TRBV6-6 and TRBJ1-3, with a weak D call TRBD1 (5 bases). From germline, CDR1 is MNHNY and CDR2 SVGAGI (reference sequence). The CDR3 contains 15 residues. Trimming shortened V by 2 bases and J by 2 bases, and 10 bases separated the two germline ends. In DNA, the CDR3 is TGTGCCAGCAGTTACACAGAAGGGGCTGGAAACACCATATATTTT. The encoded protein is CASSYTEGAGNTIYF.

V gene TRBV5-1 combines with J gene TRBJ1-2; 8 bases align to TRBD1. Per germline, CDR1 SGHRS and CDR2 YFSETQ. The CDR3 is 15 amino acids. With 2 bases clipped from V and 0 bases from J, the junction kept 3 bases outside the gene matches. The CDR3 region has the DNA TGCGCCAGCAGCTTTGGACAGGGACCTAACTATGGCTACACCTTC. Translation: CASSFGQGPNYGYTF.

V usage is TRBV7-9 and J usage is TRBJ1-1; perhaps TRBD1 as D (6 bases). Between the trimmed V and J ends, which lost 5 bases and 4 bases, there was a span of 14 bases. Germline CDR1 reads SEHNR; CDR2 reads FQNEAQ (reference sequence). The CDR3 runs 14 residues. CDR3 in DNA: TGTGCCAGCAGCGTTGACAGGTTGGGCACTGAAGCTTTCTTT. The encoded protein is CASSVDRLGTEAFF.

CDR3 amino acids: CASSPYRNTDTQYF. DNA for the CDR3: TGTGCCAGCAGCCCCTACCGAAACACAGATACGCAGTATTTT. J is TRBJ2-3 and V is TRBV3-1 (or the pseudogene TRBV3-2); no firm D call. With 4 bases removed from V and 2 bases from J, the gap between germline ends came to 10 bases. The CDR3 covers 14 residues. From germline, CDR1 is LGHDT and CDR2 YNNKEL (reference sequence).

This clone was detected only a few times. V is TRBV21-1 and J is TRBJ1-1; the DNA was not used to check the table's D call, TRBD1. TRBV21-1 has pseudogene status. CDR3 length: 15 amino acids. CDR3 protein: CASSRNRGRNTEAFF. CDR3 sequence (DNA): TGTGCCAGCAGCAGAAACAGGGGGCGCAACACTGAAGCTTTCTTT.

The chain is built from TRBV6-5 and TRBJ1-5; D is perhaps TRBD1 (5 bases). The CDR3 contains 14 residues. The ends were cut back, 6 bases at V and 5 bases at J, with 14 bases in the middle. CDR1 and CDR2 from the germline V gene are MNHEY and SVGAGI. In nucleotides, the CDR3 is TGTGCCAGCAGCCCACGGGGGTCTCATCAGCCCCAGCATTTT. Protein: CASSPRGSHQPQHF.

V is TRBV19 and J is TRBJ1-2; no definite D call. Germline CDR1 LNHDA, CDR2 SQIVND (reference sequence). The CDR3 runs to 15 residues. The V end was cut by 8 bases, the J end by 6 bases, with 22 bases between. DNA for the CDR3: TGTGCCAGTGGTCCCCTCGACCTGGGAGGACATGGCTACACCTTC. Its translation: CASGPLDLGGHGYTF.

The chain couples TRBV14 to TRBJ2-2; TRBD1 matches 12 bases. CDR1 and CDR2 from the germline V gene are SGHDN and FVKESK. V dropped 1 base and J dropped 1; count of bases not matched to a gene: 4. CDR3 length equals 18 residues. CDR3 nucleotides: TGTGCCAGCAGCCAAGTGGGGACAGGGGGCTTGAACACCGGGGAGCTGTTTTTT. Residues: CASSQVGTGGLNTGELFF. Full variable domain (remainder filled in from reference TRBV14 and TRBJ2-2): EAGVTQFPSHSVIEKGQTVTLRCDPISGHDNLYWYRRVMGKEIKFLLHFVKESKQDESGMPNNRFLAERTGGTYSTLKVQPAELEDSGVYFCASSQVGTGGLNTGELFFGEGSRLTVL.

V is TRBV7-9 and J is TRBJ2-3; D not resolved. The V end was cut by 2 bases, the J end by 1 base, with 4 bases between. The length of the CDR3 is 13 residues. Per germline, CDR1 SEHNR and CDR2 FQNEAQ (reference sequence). In DNA, the CDR3 is TGTGCCAGCAGCTTATTAGGCACAGATACGCAGTATTTT. Residues: CASSLLGTDTQYF.

For the CDR3, the DNA is TGTGCCAGTAGTCTCCCCGGGACAGGGGTCTCACCCCTCCACTTT. This codes for CASSLPGTGVSPLHF. The V gene is TRBV19, the J gene TRBJ1-6, with TRBD1 matching over 10 bases. Germline V lookup: CDR1 LNHDA, CDR2 SQIVND (reference sequence). The CDR3 length is 15 residues. V gave up 5 bases and J gave up 10 bases; unmatched junction bases: 8. Together with reference TRBV19 and TRBJ1-6, the CDR3 gives the full variable domain: DGGITQSPKYLFRKEGQNVTLSCEQNLNHDAMYWYRQDPGQGLRLIYYSQIVNDFQKGDIAEGYSVSREKKESFPLTVTSAQKNPTAFYLCASSLPGTGVSPLHFGNGTRLTVT.

The rearrangement uses TRBV19 and TRBJ2-4, with D perhaps matching TRBD2 (5 bases). This CDR3 has 15 amino acids. Germline V lookup: CDR1 LNHDA, CDR2 SQIVND (reference sequence). Between the trimmed V and J ends, which lost 2 bases and 2 bases, there was a span of 10 bases. CDR3 DNA sequence: TGTGCCAGTAGTATAATGAGGGATCCCAAAAACATTCAGTACTTC. Translated, it gives CASSIMRDPKNIQYF.

The chain couples TRBV5-1 to TRBJ1-2, with a weak D call TRBD1 (6 bases). CDR1 is SGHRS and CDR2 is YFSETQ in the germline V gene. V lost 4 bases and J lost 4, with 20 bases in between. This CDR3 region has 16 residues. The CDR3: CASSRQPDSRLYGYTF. The CDR3 DNA is TGCGCCAGCAGCCGGCAGCCGGACAGCCGACTCTATGGCTACACCTTC.

The chain links TRBV3-1 (or the pseudogene TRBV3-2) to TRBJ2-3; possibly TRBD2 for D (5 bases). The CDR3 is made up of 15 amino acids. Trimming pared 1 base from V and 0 bases from J, leaving 8 bases between. In germline, CDR1 is LGHDT, CDR2 YNNKEL (reference sequence). The CDR3, as DNA: TGTGCCAGCAGCCAAGGCCCGGGGAGCACAGATACGCAGTATTTT. This sequence encodes CASSQGPGSTDTQYF.

This clone was detected once. The chain carries TRBV11-2 and TRBJ1-6, with 7 bases aligning to TRBD1. The germline V gene has CDR1 SGHAT and CDR2 FQNNGV. V was pared by 5 bases and J by 8 bases, with 9 bases of the junction left unmatched. The CDR3 runs to 15 residues. The CDR3 is CASSTPTGSYSPLHF. CDR3 coding DNA: TGTGCCAGCAGCACCCCGACAGGGTCCTATTCACCCCTCCACTTT.

This clone has a handful of counts. V gene TRBV29-1 combines with J gene TRBJ1-2; 8 nucleotides line up with TRBD1. Germline CDR1 and CDR2: SQVTM and ANQGSEA. With V trimmed by 3 bases and J by 4 bases, 4 bases remained unmatched. The CDR3 sequence is 13 residues long. Here the CDR3 DNA reads TGCAGCGTTGATCGGACAGGGTCCTATGGCTACACCTTC. Its translation: CSVDRTGSYGYTF.

This clone was recorded a few times. This sequence joins TRBV15 and TRBJ2-3, with TRBD1 matching over 8 bases. CDR3 length equals 14 residues. Trimming removed 5 bases from V and 9 bases from J; junction bases left unmatched: 10. Germline lookup yields CDR1 LNHNV and CDR2 YYDKDF (reference sequence). The CDR3 sequence is CATSARTGSSTQYF. The CDR3, as DNA: TGTGCCACCAGCGCCCGGACAGGGAGTTCGACGCAGTATTTT.

The chain links TRBV6-5 to TRBJ2-3; 8 positions agree with TRBD2. Germline loops: CDR1 MNHEY, CDR2 SVGAGI. The CDR3 runs to 13 residues. V shed 9 bases and J 1 base; nucleotides not matched to a gene: 3. The CDR3 DNA sequence: TGTGCCAGTCGGGGGGGAGGCACAGATACGCAGTATTTT. Protein: CASRGGGTDTQYF.

V and J are TRBV12-5 and TRBJ1-6; 10 bases align to TRBD1. V lost 0 bases and J lost 10; bases outside the gene matches: 6. CDR3 size: 16 residues. CDR1 is LGHNT and CDR2 is FRNRAP in the germline V gene. DNA for the CDR3: TGTGCTAGTGGTTTGGTGGAGGGACAGGGGAGATCACCCCTCCACTTT. This encodes CASGLVEGQGRSPLHF.

This chain links TRBV5-1 with TRBJ2-1, with D possibly matching TRBD2 (5 bases). The CDR3 contains 13 residues. Germline V gene sequence: CDR1 SGHRS, CDR2 YFSETQ. The V end was cut by 0 bases, the J end by 7 bases, with 8 bases between. CDR3 protein: CASSLDTGNEQFF. CDR3 coding DNA: TGCGCCAGCAGCTTGGATACGGGGAATGAGCAGTTCTTC.